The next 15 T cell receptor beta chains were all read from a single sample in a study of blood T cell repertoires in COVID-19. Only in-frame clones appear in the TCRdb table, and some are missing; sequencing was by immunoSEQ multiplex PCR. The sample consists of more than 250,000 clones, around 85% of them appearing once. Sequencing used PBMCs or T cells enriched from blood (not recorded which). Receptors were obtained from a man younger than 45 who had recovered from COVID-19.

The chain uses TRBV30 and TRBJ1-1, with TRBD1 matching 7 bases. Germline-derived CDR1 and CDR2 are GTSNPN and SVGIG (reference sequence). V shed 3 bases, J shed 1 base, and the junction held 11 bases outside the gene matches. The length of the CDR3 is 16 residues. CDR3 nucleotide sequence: TGTGCCTGGAGCCCATTTGACAGGGCACAGAACACTGAAGCTTTCTTT. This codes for CAWSPFDRAQNTEAFF. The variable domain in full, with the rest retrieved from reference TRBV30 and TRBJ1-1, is SQTIHQWPATLVQPVGSPLSLECTVEGTSNPNLYWYRQAAGRGLQLLFYSVGIGQISSEVPQNLSASRPQDRQFILSSKKLLLSDSGFYLCAWSPFDRAQNTEAFFGQGTRLTVV.

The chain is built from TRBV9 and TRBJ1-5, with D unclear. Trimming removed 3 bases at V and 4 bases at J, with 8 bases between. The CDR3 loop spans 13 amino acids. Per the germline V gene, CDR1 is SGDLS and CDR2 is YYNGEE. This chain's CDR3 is CASSADGNQPQHF. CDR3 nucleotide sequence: TGTGCCAGCAGCGCAGACGGGAATCAGCCCCAGCATTTT.

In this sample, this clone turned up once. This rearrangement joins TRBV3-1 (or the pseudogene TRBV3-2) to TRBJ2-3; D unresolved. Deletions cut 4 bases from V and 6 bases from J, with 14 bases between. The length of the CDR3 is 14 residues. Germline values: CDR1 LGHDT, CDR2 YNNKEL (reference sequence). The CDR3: CASSLYVDMDTQYF. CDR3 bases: TGTGCCAGCAGCCTATACGTAGATATGGATACGCAGTATTTT.

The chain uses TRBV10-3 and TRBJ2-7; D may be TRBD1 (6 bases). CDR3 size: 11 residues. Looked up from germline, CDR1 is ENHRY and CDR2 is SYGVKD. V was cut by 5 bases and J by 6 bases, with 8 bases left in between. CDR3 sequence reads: CAISSGVEQYF. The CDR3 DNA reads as TGTGCCATCAGTTCAGGGGTCGAGCAGTACTTC.

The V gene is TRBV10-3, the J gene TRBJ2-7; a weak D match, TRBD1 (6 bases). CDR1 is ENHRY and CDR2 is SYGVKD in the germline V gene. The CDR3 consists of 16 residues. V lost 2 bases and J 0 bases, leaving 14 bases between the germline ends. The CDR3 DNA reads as TGTGCCATCAGTGAGCTTGAGGGGGAGAGCTCCTACGAGCAGTACTTC. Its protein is CAISELEGESSYEQYF.

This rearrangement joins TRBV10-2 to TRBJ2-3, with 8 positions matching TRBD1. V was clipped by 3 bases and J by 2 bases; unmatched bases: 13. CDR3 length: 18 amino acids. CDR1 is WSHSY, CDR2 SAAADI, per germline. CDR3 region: CASSDLDRVYQNTDTQYF. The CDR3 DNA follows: TGCGCCAGCAGTGATCTGGACAGGGTTTATCAAAACACAGATACGCAGTATTTT.

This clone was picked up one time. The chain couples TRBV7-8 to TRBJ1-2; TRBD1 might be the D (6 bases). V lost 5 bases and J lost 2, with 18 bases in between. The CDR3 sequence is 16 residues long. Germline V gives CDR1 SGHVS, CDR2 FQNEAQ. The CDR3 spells CASSAERRGINYGYTF. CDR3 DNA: TGTGCCAGCAGCGCAGAACGAAGGGGGATAAACTATGGCTACACCTTC.

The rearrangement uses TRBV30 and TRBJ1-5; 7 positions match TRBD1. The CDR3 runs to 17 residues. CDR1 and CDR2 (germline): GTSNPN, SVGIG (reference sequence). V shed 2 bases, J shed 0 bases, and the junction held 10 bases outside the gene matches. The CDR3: CAWSYRGRSYSNQPQHF. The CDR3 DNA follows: TGTGCCTGGAGTTACAGGGGACGCTCCTATAGCAATCAGCCCCAGCATTTT. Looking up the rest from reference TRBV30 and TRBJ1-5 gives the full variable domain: SQTIHQWPATLVQPVGSPLSLECTVEGTSNPNLYWYRQAAGRGLQLLFYSVGIGQISSEVPQNLSASRPQDRQFILSSKKLLLSDSGFYLCAWSYRGRSYSNQPQHFGDGTRLSIL.

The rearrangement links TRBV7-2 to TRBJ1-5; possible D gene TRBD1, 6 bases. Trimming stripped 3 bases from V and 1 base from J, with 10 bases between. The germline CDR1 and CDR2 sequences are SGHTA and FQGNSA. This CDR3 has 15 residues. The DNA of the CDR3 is TGTGCCAGCAGCTTCTCAGGGGAGAGCAATCAGCCCCAGCATTTT. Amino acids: CASSFSGESNQPQHF.

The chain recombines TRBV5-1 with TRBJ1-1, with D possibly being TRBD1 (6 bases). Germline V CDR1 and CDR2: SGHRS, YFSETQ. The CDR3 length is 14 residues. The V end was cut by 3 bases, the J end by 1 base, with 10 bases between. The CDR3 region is CASSSTQGNTEAFF. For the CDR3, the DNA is TGCGCCAGCAGCTCTACACAGGGGAACACTGAAGCTTTCTTT.

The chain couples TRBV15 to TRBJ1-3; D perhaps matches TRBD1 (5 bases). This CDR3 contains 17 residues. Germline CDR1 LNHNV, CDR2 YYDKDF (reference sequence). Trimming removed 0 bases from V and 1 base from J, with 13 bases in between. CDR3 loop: CATSRDAGGGSGNTIYF. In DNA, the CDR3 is TGTGCCACCAGCAGAGATGCCGGGGGAGGGTCTGGAAACACCATATATTTT. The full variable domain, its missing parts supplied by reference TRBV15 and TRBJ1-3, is DAMVIQNPRYQVTQFGKPVTLSCSQTLNHNVMYWYQQKSSQAPKLLFHYYDKDFNNEADTPDNFQSRRPNTSFCFLDIRSPGLGDTAMYLCATSRDAGGGSGNTIYFGEGSWLTVV.

The CDR3 region has the DNA TGTGCCAGCAGCCAAGATGCCGTGCTCGGCTACGAGCAGTACTTC. As protein: CASSQDAVLGYEQYF. V and J are TRBV3-1 (or the pseudogene TRBV3-2) and TRBJ2-7; D unclear. Germline V CDR1 and CDR2: LGHDT, YNNKEL (reference sequence). There are 15 residues in the CDR3. V was cut by 0 bases and J by 3 bases, with 12 bases left in between.

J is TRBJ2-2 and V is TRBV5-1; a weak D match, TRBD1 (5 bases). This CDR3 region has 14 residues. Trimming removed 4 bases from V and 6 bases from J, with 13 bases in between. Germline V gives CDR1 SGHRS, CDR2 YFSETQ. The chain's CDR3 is CASSRQPVPGELFF. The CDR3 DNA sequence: TGCGCCAGCAGCCGACAGCCAGTCCCCGGGGAGCTGTTTTTT.

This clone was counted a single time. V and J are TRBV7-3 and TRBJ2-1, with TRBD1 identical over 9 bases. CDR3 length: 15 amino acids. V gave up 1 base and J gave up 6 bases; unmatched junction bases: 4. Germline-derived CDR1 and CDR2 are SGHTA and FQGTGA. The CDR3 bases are TGTGCCAGCAGCTTAATGGGGACAGGGTTCAATGAGCAGTTCTTC. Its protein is CASSLMGTGFNEQFF. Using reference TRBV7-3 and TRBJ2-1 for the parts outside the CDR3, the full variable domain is GAGVSQTPSNKVTEKGKYVELRCDPISGHTALYWYRQSLGQGPEFLIYFQGTGAADDSGLPNDRFFAVRPEGSVSTLKIQRTERGDSAVYLCASSLMGTGFNEQFFGPGTRLTVL.

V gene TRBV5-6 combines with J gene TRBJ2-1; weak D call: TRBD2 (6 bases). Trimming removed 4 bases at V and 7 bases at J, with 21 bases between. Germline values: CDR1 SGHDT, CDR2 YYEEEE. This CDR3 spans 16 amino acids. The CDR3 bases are TGTGCCAGCAGCCCCGGAGCGGGCCACTTGGGGAATGAGCAGTTCTTC. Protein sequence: CASSPGAGHLGNEQFF.